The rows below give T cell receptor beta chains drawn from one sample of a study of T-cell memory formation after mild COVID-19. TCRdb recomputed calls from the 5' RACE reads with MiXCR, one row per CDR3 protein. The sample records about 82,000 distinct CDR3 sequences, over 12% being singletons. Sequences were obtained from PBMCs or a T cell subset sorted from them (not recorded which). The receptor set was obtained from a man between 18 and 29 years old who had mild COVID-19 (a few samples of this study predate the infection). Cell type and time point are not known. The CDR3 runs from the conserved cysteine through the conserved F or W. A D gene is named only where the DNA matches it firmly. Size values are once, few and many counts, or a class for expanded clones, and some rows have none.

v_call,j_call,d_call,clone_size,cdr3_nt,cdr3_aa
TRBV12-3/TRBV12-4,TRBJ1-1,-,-,TGTGCCAGCCGGGGCAGCCCTGAAGCTTTCTTT,CASRGSPEAFF
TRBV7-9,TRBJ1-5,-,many,TGTGCCAGCAGCACATCGGACGGTAGCAATCAGCCCCAGCATTTT,CASSTSDGSNQPQHF
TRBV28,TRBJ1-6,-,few,TGTGCCAGCAGTTTCGGTAATTCACCCCTCCACTTT,CASSFGNSPLHF
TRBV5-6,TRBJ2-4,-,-,TGTGCCAGCAGCTTGGCCGGGGGCGCTCCCAAAAACATTCAGTACTTC,CASSLAGGAPKNIQYF
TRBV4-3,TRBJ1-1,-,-,TGCGCCAGCAGCCCGTCAGGGGTTCTGGGCACTGAAGCTTTCTTT,CASSPSGVLGTEAFF
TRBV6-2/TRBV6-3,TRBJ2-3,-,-,TGTGCCAGCAGTCGGGGCGGGCCCCTCCCAGATACGCAGTATTTT,CASSRGGPLPDTQYF
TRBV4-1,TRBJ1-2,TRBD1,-,TGCGCCAGCAGCCAAGGAACAGGGGGGTATGGCTACACCTTC,CASSQGTGGYGYTF
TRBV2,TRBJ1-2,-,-,TGTGCCAGCAGTACAGATCCCGGGACAACGAACACCTTC,CASSTDPGTTNTF
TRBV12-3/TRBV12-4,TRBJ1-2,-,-,TGTGCCAGCACCTTAGGCTCTGTTGGCTACACCTTC,CASTLGSVGYTF
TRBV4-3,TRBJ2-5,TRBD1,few,TGCGCCAGCAGCCAGGGACAGACCGAAGAGACCCAGTACTTC,CASSQGQTEETQYF
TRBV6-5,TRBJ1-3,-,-,TGTGCCAGCAGTTACTCGAATGGAGCCGCTGGAAACACCATATATTTT,CASSYSNGAAGNTIYF
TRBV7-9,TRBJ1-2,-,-,TGTGCCAGCAGCTTAGCCGGGAACTATGGCTACACCTTC,CASSLAGNYGYTF